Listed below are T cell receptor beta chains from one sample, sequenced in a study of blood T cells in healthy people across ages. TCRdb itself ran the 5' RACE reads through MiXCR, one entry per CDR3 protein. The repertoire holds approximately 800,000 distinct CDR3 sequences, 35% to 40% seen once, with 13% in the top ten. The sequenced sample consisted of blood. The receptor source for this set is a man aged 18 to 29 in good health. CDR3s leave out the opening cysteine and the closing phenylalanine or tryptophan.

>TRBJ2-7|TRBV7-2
ASRGQNYEQY
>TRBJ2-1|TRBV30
AWSIVIGSSGEQF
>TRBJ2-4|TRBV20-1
SARDLDSPLAKSIQY
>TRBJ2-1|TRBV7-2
ASSLVKGRQF
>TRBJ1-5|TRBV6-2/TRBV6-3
ASSPSSFQPQH
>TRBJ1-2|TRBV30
AWSVGSTDYGYT
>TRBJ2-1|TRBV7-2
ASSLVGARSYNEQF
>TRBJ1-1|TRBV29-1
SVELPGQGGEAF
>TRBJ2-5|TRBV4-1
ASSHALRDSNEQY
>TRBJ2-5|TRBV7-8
ASNPGGVRETQY
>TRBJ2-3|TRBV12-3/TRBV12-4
ASSPWGGEDTQY
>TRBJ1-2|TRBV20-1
SAPPGWDRGNYGYT
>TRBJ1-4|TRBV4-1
ASSQVAESNEKLF
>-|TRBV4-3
ASSQSSGLGRINEQY
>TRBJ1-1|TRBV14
TSSQGGGEAF
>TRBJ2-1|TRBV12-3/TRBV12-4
ASSRGGQGPF
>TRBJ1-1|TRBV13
ASSHRGGEGEAF
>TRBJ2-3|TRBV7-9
ASSLGQDGRDTQY
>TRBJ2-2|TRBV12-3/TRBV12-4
ASSFRSVESGELF
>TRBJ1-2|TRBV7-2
ASSLNRNYGYT
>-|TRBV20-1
SARVSPGETQY
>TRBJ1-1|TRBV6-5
ASSWGSVPSAEAF
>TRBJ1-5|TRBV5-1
ASSLGPGQGNQPQH
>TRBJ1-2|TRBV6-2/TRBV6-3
ASSYSAGGDT
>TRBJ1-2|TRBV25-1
ASSESGLLYGYT
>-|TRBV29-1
SVEGRSGYNEQY
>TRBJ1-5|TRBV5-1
ASSSGSGNQPQH
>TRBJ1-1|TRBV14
ASSQLRTMGTEAF
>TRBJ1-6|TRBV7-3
ASSLRDRGNSPLH
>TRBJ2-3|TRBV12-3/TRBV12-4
ASSSLIRDTQY
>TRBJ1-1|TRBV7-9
ASSLRGPEAF
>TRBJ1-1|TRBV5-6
ASSLYSPLGTGWNTEAF
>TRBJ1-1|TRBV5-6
ASSLKALRGTEAF
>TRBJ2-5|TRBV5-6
ASSFPSAGQETQY
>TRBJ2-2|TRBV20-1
SVMTATGELF
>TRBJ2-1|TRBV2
ASRVQGNNEQF
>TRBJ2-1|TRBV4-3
ASSLRQGDDEQF
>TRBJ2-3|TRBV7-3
ASSLMGLAGLSTDTQY
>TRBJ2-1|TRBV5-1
ASSLVITGGADNEQF
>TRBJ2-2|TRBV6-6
ASSGSTANTGELF
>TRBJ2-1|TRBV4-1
ASSQLRGVSYEQF
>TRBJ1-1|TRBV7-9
ASSSRDSGLNTEAF
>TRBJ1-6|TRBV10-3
AISETRRDISGSPLH
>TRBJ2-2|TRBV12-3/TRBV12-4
ASSTRGWRTLNTGELF
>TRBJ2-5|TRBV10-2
ASSNGGRSETQY
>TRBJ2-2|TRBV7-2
ASSRNFNTGELF
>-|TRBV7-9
ASSIAGAGSRAQETQF
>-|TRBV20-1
SARKSGTPYNEQY